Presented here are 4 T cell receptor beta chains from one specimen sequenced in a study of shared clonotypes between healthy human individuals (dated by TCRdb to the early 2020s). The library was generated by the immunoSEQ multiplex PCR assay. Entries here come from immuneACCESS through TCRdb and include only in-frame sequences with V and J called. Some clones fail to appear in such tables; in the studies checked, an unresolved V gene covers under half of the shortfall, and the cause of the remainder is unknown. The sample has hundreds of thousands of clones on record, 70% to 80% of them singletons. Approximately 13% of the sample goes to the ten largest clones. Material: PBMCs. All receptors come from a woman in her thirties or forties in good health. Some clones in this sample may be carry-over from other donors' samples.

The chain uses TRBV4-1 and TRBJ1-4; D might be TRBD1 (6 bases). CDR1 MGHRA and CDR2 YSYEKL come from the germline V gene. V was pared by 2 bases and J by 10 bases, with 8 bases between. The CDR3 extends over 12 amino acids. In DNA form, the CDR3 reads TGCGCCAGCAGCCAAAGGGGGGGAAAACTGTTTTTT. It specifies CASSQRGGKLFF.

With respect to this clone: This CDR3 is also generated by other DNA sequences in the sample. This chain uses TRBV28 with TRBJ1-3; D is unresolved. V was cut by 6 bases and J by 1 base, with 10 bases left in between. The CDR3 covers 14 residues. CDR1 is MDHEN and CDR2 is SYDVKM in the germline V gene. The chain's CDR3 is CASSPGGSGNTIYF. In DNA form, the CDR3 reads TGTGCCAGCAGCCCAGGAGGTTCTGGAAACACCATATATTTT.

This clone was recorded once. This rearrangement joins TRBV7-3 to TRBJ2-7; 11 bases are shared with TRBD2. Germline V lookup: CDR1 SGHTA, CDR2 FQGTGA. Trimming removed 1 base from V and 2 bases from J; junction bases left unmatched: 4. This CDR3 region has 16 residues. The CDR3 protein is CASSLNPLAGAYEQYF. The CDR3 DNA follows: TGTGCCAGCAGCTTAAACCCACTAGCGGGGGCCTACGAGCAGTACTTC.

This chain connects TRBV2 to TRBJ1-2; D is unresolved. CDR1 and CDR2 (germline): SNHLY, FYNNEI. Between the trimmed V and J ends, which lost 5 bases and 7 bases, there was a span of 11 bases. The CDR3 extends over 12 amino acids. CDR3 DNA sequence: TGTGCCAGCAGTCTATCGACAAGTGGCTACACCTTC. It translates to CASSLSTSGYTF.